This entry describes one TCR beta chain. This clonotype was seen at least ten times. The clone's antigen remains unknown. Base qualities are not at hand, and no much larger clone is one base apart. Trimming costs V 2 bases and J 3 bases, and their ends lie 5 bases apart. The CDR3 numbers 12 residues from cysteine through phenylalanine. The CDR3 DNA has 36 bases and is translated from base 1. CDR1 KGHSH and CDR2 LQKENI were looked up in the germline V gene. CD3+ T cells were initially rested overnight at around 2.5 million cells/mL in RPMI 1640 lacking fetal bovine serum. CD3+ T cells were isolated from PBMCs with MACS immunomagnetic beads following the manufacturer's instructions. The data derive from a study of T cell repertoires and leukemia-associated antigens (dated by TCRdb to the late 2010s). Regarding the research as a whole: Each sample yielded about 5.1 to 7 million read pairs and about 3 to 5.0 million effective reads, around 15 million effective reads overall. Using in vitro peptide stimulation of healthy T cells, the study set out to figure out what antigen is recognized by a TCR Vbeta21 clone that had previously been found in CML patients.

The full study reports these points: The antigen specificity and function of the expanded clones were not directly tested, and further investigation of both was required. Numbers of Vbeta genes (approximately 60), Jbeta genes (more than 12), VDJ rearrangements and unique CDR3s did not differ significantly among the four groups.

TRIzol reagent was used to extract total RNA from the cultured T cells. 5' rapid amplification of cDNA ends (5'RACE) was used to amplify TCRbeta libraries from RNA. Before sequencing, library concentration and integrity were assessed using Qubit, an Agilent instrument, and quantitative PCR. Qualified libraries were sequenced on Illumina HiSeq or MiSeq by a commercial service provider. As for the authors' bioinformatics: TCR sequences in each sample were identified with MiXCR version 1.8.2. For a clone to count as qualified, its CDR3 had to be longer than four amino acids, its nucleotide length had to be in-frame, and the clone could not contain a stop codon. A read counted as effective if the read contained the complete CDR3 structure. Validation of expanded clones was performed by RT-PCR with 24 Vbeta primers, GeneScan spectratyping, and Sanger sequencing. The public sequencing data were trimmed at Q25 with fastp and processed into clonotypes with MiXCR by TCRdb, which kept only in-frame beta chains. Entries that share a CDR3 protein sequence are merged under the most common genes and DNA. These V and J calls originate from TCRdb's pipeline instead of the authors' own analysis. The sample table lists some 13,000 distinct CDR3 sequences, roughly 38% of them with a count of one. The ten largest clones represent around 9.2% of the sample.

The V and J segments used are TRBV18 and TRBJ2-7, with the D gene uncertain. The sequence was collected from a female donor in good health. Material: CD3+ T cells sorted from blood and cultured. The sequenced DNA: TGTGCCAGCTCACCAGAAAACTACGAGCAGTACTTC. Translated, this gives CASSPENYEQYF.